This TCR beta chain emerged from a study of early T cells in non-severe SARS-CoV-2 infection. The wider study: Sequenced bulk RNA came from whole blood that was unsorted, and chains were unpaired. General study points: There was a bias toward anti-spike CD8 responses in VDJdb matching, which missed private and CD4 specificities.

The table lists this clonotype with a few counts. Its antigen is unknown. With a much larger clone just one base away, this may be a read error. Tagging with unique molecular identifiers was applied to individual cDNA molecules. TCRdb used MiXCR to reprocess the 5' RACE reads, holding one entry per CDR3 protein. The sample shows 20,000 to 25,000 distinct CDR3 sequences, roughly 3.5% of them seen only once. With 2 bases removed from V and 2 bases from J, the gap between germline ends came to 9 bases. Germline CDR1 SQVTM, CDR2 ANQGSEA. The CDR3 has 14 amino acids. This receptor was identified in an adult who was a healthcare worker with PCR-confirmed SARS-CoV-2 infection or an uninfected control (not recorded which). The sequencing input was whole blood. This chain joins TRBV29-1 and TRBJ2-2; no clear D. CDR3 region: CSVEKAKNTGELFF. The CDR3 region has the DNA TGCAGCGTTGAAAAGGCCAAAAACACCGGGGAGCTGTTTTTT.